These 28 T cell receptor beta chains came from one sample sequenced in a study of technical replicates of blood from several donors. Sequencing was performed with immunoSEQ multiplex PCR; in TCRdb, only in-frame clones are kept and a portion is missing. The table has about 58,000 clones, approximately 94% seen once. The sample comprised PBMCs. Source of these receptors: a human donor in good health. Some clones in this sample may be carry-over from other donors' samples.

This chain links TRBV7-2 with TRBJ2-5; no clear D. The CDR3 has 13 residues. The ends were cut back, 3 bases at V and 2 bases at J, with 7 bases in the middle. Germline values: CDR1 SGHTA, CDR2 FQGNSA. This chain's CDR3 is CASSFGLQETQYF. As DNA, the CDR3 is TGTGCCAGCAGCTTTGGCCTGCAAGAGACCCAGTACTTC.

This chain uses TRBV6-5 with TRBJ2-3; the match to TRBD2 covers 11 bases. V lost 0 bases and J lost 7; bases outside the gene matches: 3. The CDR3 consists of 15 residues. CDR1 MNHEY and CDR2 SVGAGI come from the germline V gene. The CDR3, as DNA: TGTGCCAGCAGTTACTCTAGCGGGGGGGCATATACGCAGTATTTT. Translating gives CASSYSSGGAYTQYF.

The chain employs TRBV20-1 and TRBJ2-3; no clear D gene. The germline V gene has CDR1 DFQATT and CDR2 SNEGSKA (reference sequence). The germline V and J ends were trimmed by 0 bases and 5 bases, with 3 bases remaining between them. The CDR3 runs to 11 residues. CDR3 sequence (DNA): TGCAGTGCTAGAGATCAAGATACGCAGTATTTT. As protein: CSARDQDTQYF.

This chain uses TRBV4-3 with TRBJ1-1; TRBD1 agrees at 11 bases. The CDR3 contains 16 residues. CDR1 and CDR2 (germline): LGHNA, YSLEER. The trim removed 4 bases at V and 2 bases at J, leaving 6 bases unmatched. The CDR3 DNA reads TGCGCCAGCAGCCCTGGGACAGGGGGAGGAAACACTGAAGCTTTCTTT. It specifies CASSPGTGGGNTEAFF.

J is TRBJ2-5 and V is TRBV18; 7 bases are a match to TRBD1. This CDR3 spans 13 amino acids. After removal of 3 bases from V and 4 bases from J, the junction contained 2 bases not matched to a gene. Germline CDR1 reads KGHSH; CDR2 reads LQKENI. The CDR3 loop is CASSPGTAETQYF. CDR3 DNA sequence: TGTGCCAGCTCACCTGGGACAGCAGAGACCCAGTACTTC. Variable domain in full (rest from reference TRBV18 and TRBJ2-5): NAGVMQNPRHLVRRRGQEARLRCSPMKGHSHVYWYRQLPEEGLKFMVYLQKENIIDESGMPKERFSAEFPKEGPSILRIQQVVRGDSAAYFCASSPGTAETQYFGPGTRLLVL.

This chain uses TRBV5-4 with TRBJ2-3; 10 positions match TRBD2. Germline CDR1 reads SGHNT; CDR2 reads YYREEE (reference sequence). The V segment lost 0 bases and the J segment 13 bases; nucleotides outside the gene matches: 11. The CDR3 is 15 amino acids. CDR3 sequence (DNA): TGTGCCAGCAGCTTGGCCGTCGAGCGGGGGGGATTCGAGTATTTT. This encodes CASSLAVERGGFEYF. Full variable domain (outside the CDR3, taken from reference TRBV5-4 and TRBJ2-3): ETGVTQSPTHLIKTRGQQVTLRCSSQSGHNTVSWYQQALGQGPQFIFQYYREEENGRGNFPPRFSGLQFPNYSSELNVNALELDDSALYLCASSLAVERGGFEYFGPGTRLTVL.

This chain connects TRBV9 to TRBJ1-5; D perhaps matches TRBD1 (5 bases). Trimming removed 2 bases from V and 6 bases from J, with 18 bases in between. This CDR3 comprises 16 residues. The germline gives CDR1 SGDLS, CDR2 YYNGEE. For the CDR3, the DNA is TGTGCCAGCAGCGTCTCCCGGACATCTTTTATTCAGCCCCAGCATTTT. Its translation: CASSVSRTSFIQPQHF.

This rearrangement joins TRBV19 to TRBJ2-7; D is uncertain. The V and J ends lost 4 bases and 0 bases respectively, with 4 bases between them. From germline, CDR1 is LNHDA and CDR2 SQIVND (reference sequence). The CDR3 loop spans 12 amino acids. CDR3 bases: TGTGCCAGTAGTAGTCTCTCCTACGAGCAGTACTTC. Translating gives CASSSLSYEQYF.

J is TRBJ1-2 and V is TRBV7-3, with D uncertain. The CDR3 has 12 amino acids. The germline V gene has CDR1 SGHTA and CDR2 FQGTGA. The ends were cut back, 10 bases at V and 2 bases at J, with 11 bases in the middle. The CDR3 nucleotides read TGTGCCAAGGCGAAGACAAACTATGGCTACACCTTC. This sequence encodes CAKAKTNYGYTF.

This chain joins TRBV5-6 and TRBJ2-7; tentative D call: TRBD2 (5 bases). The germline V gene has CDR1 SGHDT and CDR2 YYEEEE. The CDR3 runs to 14 residues. V was clipped by 0 bases and J by 2 bases, with 9 bases between them. The DNA of the CDR3 is TGTGCCAGCAGCTTGGGACTACCTACCTACGAGCAGTACTTC. It encodes CASSLGLPTYEQYF.

The rearrangement uses TRBV5-6 and TRBJ1-5, with unresolved D. The CDR3 runs 13 residues. V was shortened by 2 bases and J by 7 bases, with 10 bases between the two germline ends. Per the germline V gene, CDR1 is SGHDT and CDR2 is YYEEEE. CDR3 coding DNA: TGTGCCAGCAGCTTATCGGTCGGGCAGCCCCAGCATTTT. Amino acid sequence: CASSLSVGQPQHF.

The CDR3 is CAWSSGTEMNTEAFF. CDR3 bases: TGTGCCTGGAGTTCCGGCACAGAAATGAACACTGAAGCTTTCTTT. The gene calls are TRBV30 and TRBJ1-1; D is unclear. The V gene's germline CDR1 is GTSNPN and CDR2 SVGIG (reference sequence). V lost 2 bases, J lost 0 bases, and 13 bases lay in between. This CDR3 spans 15 amino acids.

The chain uses TRBV2 and TRBJ1-1; D possibly corresponds to TRBD1 (5 bases). CDR1 is SNHLY and CDR2 is FYNNEI in the germline V gene. The CDR3 covers 17 residues. Trimming cost V 9 bases and J 1 base, with 24 bases left between them. CDR3 DNA sequence: TGTGCCAGTGAACAAGGGAGGGGATCATTTGAGAACACTGAAGCTTTCTTT. Translated: CASEQGRGSFENTEAFF.

V usage is TRBV5-1 and J usage is TRBJ2-1; 8 bases fit TRBD1. This CDR3 spans 16 amino acids. Germline V gives CDR1 SGHRS, CDR2 YFSETQ. J lost 8 bases, V lost 6 bases, and 16 bases had no gene match. CDR3 protein: CASTPPGVRGLDEQFF. CDR3 nucleotide sequence: TGCGCCAGCACACCTCCGGGCGTCAGGGGGCTCGATGAGCAGTTCTTC.

This clone showed up just once. J is TRBJ1-2 and V is TRBV30, with a possible D match to TRBD1 (5 bases). Germline V gene data show CDR1 as GTSNPN and CDR2 as SVGIG (reference sequence). The CDR3 extends over 14 amino acids. V lost 3 bases to trimming and J lost 7 bases, with 18 bases between them. The CDR3 here is CAWRTTGLLGGYTF. The DNA of the CDR3 is TGTGCCTGGAGAACCACAGGACTACTCGGTGGCTACACCTTC.

This chain joins TRBV27 and TRBJ2-7; TRBD1 agrees at 9 bases. With 2 bases clipped from V and 3 bases from J, the junction kept 2 bases outside the gene matches. The CDR3 length is 14 residues. Per germline, CDR1 MNHEY and CDR2 SMNVEV (reference sequence). The CDR3 here is CASSLATGGYEQYF. In DNA, the CDR3 is TGTGCCAGCAGTTTAGCGACAGGGGGCTACGAGCAGTACTTC.

The V gene is TRBV27, the J gene TRBJ1-2, with TRBD1 matching over 8 bases. The CDR3 covers 14 residues. The trim removed 6 bases at V and 2 bases at J, leaving 5 bases unmatched. Germline values: CDR1 MNHEY, CDR2 SMNVEV (reference sequence). The CDR3, as DNA: TGTGCCAGCAGCCGGGACAGGCGAAACTATGGCTACACCTTC. Encoded protein: CASSRDRRNYGYTF.

The V gene is TRBV4-3, the J gene TRBJ1-6; D uncertain. The germline gives CDR1 LGHNA, CDR2 YSLEER. The CDR3 has 16 amino acids. V was trimmed by 0 bases and J by 7 bases, leaving 13 bases between them. This chain's CDR3 is CASSQDRAGGNSPLHF. The CDR3 DNA reads as TGCGCCAGCAGCCAAGATCGGGCAGGAGGCAATTCACCCCTCCACTTT.

The chain is built from TRBV18 and TRBJ2-7; 11 nucleotides match TRBD2. CDR1 is KGHSH, CDR2 LQKENI, per germline. This CDR3 region has 16 residues. Trimming removed 3 bases from V and 4 bases from J; junction bases left unmatched: 8. This chain's CDR3 is CASSPNLAGGPYEQYF. The CDR3, as DNA: TGTGCCAGCTCACCGAACCTAGCGGGGGGCCCGTACGAGCAGTACTTC. The complete variable domain, with remaining parts taken from reference TRBV18 and TRBJ2-7, reads NAGVMQNPRHLVRRRGQEARLRCSPMKGHSHVYWYRQLPEEGLKFMVYLQKENIIDESGMPKERFSAEFPKEGPSILRIQQVVRGDSAAYFCASSPNLAGGPYEQYFGPGTRLTVT.

The CDR3 coding sequence is TGTGCCAGCACCCGGGGCGGCGGGAGAGTAGACGAGCAGTACTTC. Amino acids: CASTRGGGRVDEQYF. V usage is TRBV2 and J usage is TRBJ2-7; TRBD2 aligns across 7 bases. Germline V lookup: CDR1 SNHLY, CDR2 FYNNEI. With V trimmed by 7 bases and J by 5 bases, 14 bases remained unmatched. The CDR3 is made up of 15 amino acids.

The chain joins TRBV6-1 to TRBJ2-1, with a weak D call TRBD1 (6 bases). CDR1 is MNHNS, CDR2 SASEGT, per germline. Trimming took 7 bases from V and 1 from J, leaving 14 bases between them. The CDR3 has 15 amino acids. CDR3 region: CASMRTAGSYNEQFF. CDR3 DNA: TGTGCCAGCATGAGGACAGCCGGATCCTACAATGAGCAGTTCTTC.

The chain links TRBV5-6 to TRBJ2-2; D uncertain. This CDR3 contains 14 residues. Trimming removed 6 bases at V and 6 bases at J, with 15 bases between. Germline V CDR1 and CDR2: SGHDT, YYEEEE. Here the CDR3 reads CASTALRSAGELFF. The CDR3 bases are TGTGCCAGCACCGCACTTAGGAGCGCCGGGGAGCTGTTTTTT.

This clone was found a few times. V and J are TRBV19 and TRBJ2-7; D possibly corresponds to TRBD1 (5 bases). V was clipped by 4 bases and J by 4 bases, with 17 bases between them. The length of the CDR3 is 15 residues. Germline V gene lookup returns CDR1 LNHDA and CDR2 SQIVND (reference sequence). In nucleotides, the CDR3 is TGTGCCAGTAGTAGGGGCTGGGCGGCGGCTTACGAGCAGTACTTC. It is translated as CASSRGWAAAYEQYF.

The chain couples TRBV6-1 to TRBJ1-5, with no clear D. This CDR3 region has 14 residues. CDR1 is MNHNS, CDR2 SASEGT, per germline. Trimming removed 0 bases at V and 5 bases at J, with 8 bases between. The CDR3 sequence: CASSEARGYQPQHF. In nucleotides, the CDR3 is TGTGCCAGCAGTGAAGCGCGCGGTTATCAGCCCCAGCATTTT.

The gene calls are TRBV6-1 and TRBJ1-1; the match to TRBD1 covers 7 bases. This CDR3 region has 16 residues. Germline V gene sequence: CDR1 MNHNS, CDR2 SASEGT. The V gene end was trimmed by 0 bases and the J gene end by 1 base; junction bases not matched to a gene: 5. CDR3 nucleotide sequence: TGTGCCAGCAGTGAAGCGCTGGACAGGTGGAACACTGAAGCTTTCTTT. It specifies CASSEALDRWNTEAFF.

Within the sample, this clone is medium-sized. The J gene is TRBJ2-7, the V gene TRBV2; TRBD2 agrees at 9 bases. The V and J ends lost 7 bases and 3 bases, in that order; junction bases with no gene match: 13. Germline loops: CDR1 SNHLY, CDR2 FYNNEI. There are 16 residues in the CDR3. The CDR3 loop reads CASTFGLAGPGYEQYF. CDR3 in DNA: TGTGCCAGCACCTTCGGGCTAGCGGGACCGGGCTACGAGCAGTACTTC. Together with reference TRBV2 and TRBJ2-7, the CDR3 gives the full variable domain: EPEVTQTPSHQVTQMGQEVILRCVPISNHLYFYWYRQILGQKVEFLVSFYNNEISEKSEIFDDQFSVERPDGSNFTLKIRSTKLEDSAMYFCASTFGLAGPGYEQYFGPGTRLTVT.

The chain carries TRBV2 and TRBJ1-4, with TRBD1 matching over 8 bases. The CDR3 is 13 residues long. V lost 8 bases, J lost 7 bases, and 6 bases stayed unmatched. Germline V gene lookup returns CDR1 SNHLY and CDR2 FYNNEI. The CDR3 reads CASRWTGSEKLFF. CDR3 nucleotides: TGTGCCAGCCGCTGGACAGGGAGTGAAAAACTGTTTTTT.

The chain is built from TRBV9 and TRBJ2-2; 11 positions match TRBD2. J lost 6 bases, V lost 0 bases, and 4 bases had no gene match. CDR3 length: 16 residues. Germline assignment: CDR1 SGDLS and CDR2 YYNGEE. Here the CDR3 DNA reads TGTGCCAGCAGCGTAGTTAGCGGGGGGGCCTCCGGGGAGCTGTTTTTT. Its protein is CASSVVSGGASGELFF. Variable domain in full (rest from reference TRBV9 and TRBJ2-2): DSGVTQTPKHLITATGQRVTLRCSPRSGDLSVYWYQQSLDQGLQFLIQYYNGEERAKGNILERFSAQQFPDLHSELNLSSLELGDSALYFCASSVVSGGASGELFFGEGSRLTVL.